This T cell receptor beta chain was sequenced in a study of CD8+ T cells in alopecia areata. Study findings and constraints: It was observed that many expanded lesional clones persisted in scalp and blood during tofacitinib. Whether baseline CD8+ expansion is linked to response remains uncertain, given a single nonresponder.

RNA was isolated and reverse transcribed to cDNA, the sequencing template. TCRdb keeps only in-frame clones here, not all; method: immunoSEQ multiplex PCR. There are several thousand clones in the sample; 70% to 85% occur only once, and less than 6.5% lies in the top ten. With 6 bases clipped from V and 5 bases from J, the junction kept 19 bases outside the gene matches. Germline loops: CDR1 KGHSH, CDR2 LQKENI. The CDR3 is 18 amino acids. On this clone itself: Its antigen is unknown.

Treatment of the sample: oral pan-JAK inhibitor, 5-10 mg twice daily. The study team obtained lesional scalp punch biopsies and peripheral blood from alopecia areata patients. This material consisted of skin, taken at week 24, from a patient treated with tofacitinib. This TCR derives from a human donor with alopecia areata. The rearrangement joins TRBV18 to TRBJ1-2; 9 bases are a match to TRBD1. The CDR3 protein is CASSSRQGVPLGDYGYTF. CDR3 nucleotide sequence: TGTGCCAGCTCGTCGCGACAGGGGGTCCCCCTCGGGGATTATGGCTACACCTTC.